This record looks at one T cell receptor beta chain sequence and its context. Its cognate antigen is unknown. The data stem from a study of memory CD4+ T cells and cytomegalovirus serostatus. Study overall: This sample comes from healthy Belgian adults, roughly nine CMV seropositive, 24 seronegative. Whole-study results and caveats: CD4+ memory repertoires contained 67 of 164 reported CMV TCRbeta sequences.

The table came from immunoSEQ multiplex PCR; TCRdb's copy has only in-frame clones and leaves some out. The sample has 70,000 to 90,000 clones, around four fifths seen once. This CDR3 comprises 13 residues. Trimming took off 4 bases at V and 6 bases at J, with 10 bases between the two ends. Looked up from germline, CDR1 is MNHNS and CDR2 is SASEGT. Single viable CD3+CD4+CD8-CD45RO+ cells were sorted as the memory CD4+ T cells. Sequencing used memory CD4+ T cells from blood. This TCR was recovered from an adult in good health and CMV-seropositive. This chain joins TRBV6-1 and TRBJ2-1; D is perhaps TRBD2 (6 bases). CDR3 in DNA: TGTGCCAGCAGTGCTGGACTACCCAATGAGCAGTTCTTC. It yields the protein CASSAGLPNEQFF.